This entry concerns a single T cell receptor beta chain. The source of the sample is a study of blood T cell repertoires in COVID-19. TCRdb keeps only in-frame clones here, not all; method: immunoSEQ multiplex PCR. The sample lists roughly 240,000 clones; around four fifths were seen once. V shed 6 bases, J shed 6 bases, and the junction held 6 bases outside the gene matches. This CDR3 has 14 amino acids. Germline loops: CDR1 SGHNT, CDR2 YENEEA. Participants were aged roughly 18 to 89 years from some 24 US areas. Participant-reported clinical history was the basis for cohort assignment. Individuals in the exposed group had encountered a COVID-19 case within 2 weeks preceding study entry.

Sequencing input: PBMCs or T cells enriched from blood (not recorded which). This chain links TRBV11-3 with TRBJ2-3; 10 nucleotides line up with TRBD1. This receptor was taken from a middle-aged woman who had been exposed to COVID-19. CDR3 sequence: CASRPGTGVDTQYF. Written as DNA, the CDR3 is TGTGCCAGCAGACCCGGGACAGGGGTGGATACGCAGTATTTT.